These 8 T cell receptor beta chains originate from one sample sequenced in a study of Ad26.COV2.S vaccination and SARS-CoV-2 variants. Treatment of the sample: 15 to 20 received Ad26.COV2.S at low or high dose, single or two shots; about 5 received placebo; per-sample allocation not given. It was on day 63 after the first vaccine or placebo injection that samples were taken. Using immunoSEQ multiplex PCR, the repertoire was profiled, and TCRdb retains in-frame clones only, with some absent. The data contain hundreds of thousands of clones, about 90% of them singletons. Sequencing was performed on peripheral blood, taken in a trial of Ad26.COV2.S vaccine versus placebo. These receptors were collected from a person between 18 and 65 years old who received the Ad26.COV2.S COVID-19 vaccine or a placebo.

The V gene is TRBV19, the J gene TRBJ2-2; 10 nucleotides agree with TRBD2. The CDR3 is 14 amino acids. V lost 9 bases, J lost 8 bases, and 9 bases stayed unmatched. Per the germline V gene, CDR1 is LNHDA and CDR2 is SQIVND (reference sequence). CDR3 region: CASGTSVPRGELFF. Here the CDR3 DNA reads TGTGCCAGCGGGACTAGCGTCCCCAGGGGGGAGCTGTTTTTT.

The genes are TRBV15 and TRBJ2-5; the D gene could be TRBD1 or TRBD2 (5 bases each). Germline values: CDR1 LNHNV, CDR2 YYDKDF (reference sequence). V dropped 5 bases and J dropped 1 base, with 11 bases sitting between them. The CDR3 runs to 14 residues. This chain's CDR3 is CATSGRDRQETQYF. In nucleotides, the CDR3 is TGTGCCACCAGCGGACGGGACCGCCAAGAGACCCAGTACTTC. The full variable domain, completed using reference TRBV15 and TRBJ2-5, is DAMVIQNPRYQVTQFGKPVTLSCSQTLNHNVMYWYQQKSSQAPKLLFHYYDKDFNNEADTPDNFQSRRPNTSFCFLDIRSPGLGDTAMYLCATSGRDRQETQYFGPGTRLLVL.

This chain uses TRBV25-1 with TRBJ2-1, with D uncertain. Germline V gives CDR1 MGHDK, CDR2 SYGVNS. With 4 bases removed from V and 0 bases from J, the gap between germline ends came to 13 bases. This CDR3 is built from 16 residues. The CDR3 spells CASSGYFLSSYNEQFF. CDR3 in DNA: TGTGCCAGCAGTGGATACTTCTTAAGCTCCTACAATGAGCAGTTCTTC.

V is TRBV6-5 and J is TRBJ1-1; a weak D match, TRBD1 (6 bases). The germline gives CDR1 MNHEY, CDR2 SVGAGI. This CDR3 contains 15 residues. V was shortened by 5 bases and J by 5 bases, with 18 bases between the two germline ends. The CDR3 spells CASSPRGRGRTEAFF. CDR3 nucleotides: TGTGCCAGCAGTCCGCGGGGCAGGGGAAGGACTGAAGCTTTCTTT.

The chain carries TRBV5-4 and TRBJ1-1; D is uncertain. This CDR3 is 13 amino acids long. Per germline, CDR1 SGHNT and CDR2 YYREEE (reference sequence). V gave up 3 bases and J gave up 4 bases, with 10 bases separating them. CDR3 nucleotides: TGTGCCAGCAGCTCGACCGGCCGCACTGAAGCTTTCTTT. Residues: CASSSTGRTEAFF.

Written as DNA, the CDR3 is TGCAGTGCTAGAGATCGGGCGGCCCAGTACTTC. It translates to CSARDRAAQYF. This chain uses TRBV20-1 with TRBJ2-5, with D unresolved. The germline V gene has CDR1 DFQATT and CDR2 SNEGSKA (reference sequence). V was shortened by 0 bases and J by 9 bases, with 8 bases between the two germline ends. This CDR3 contains 11 residues.

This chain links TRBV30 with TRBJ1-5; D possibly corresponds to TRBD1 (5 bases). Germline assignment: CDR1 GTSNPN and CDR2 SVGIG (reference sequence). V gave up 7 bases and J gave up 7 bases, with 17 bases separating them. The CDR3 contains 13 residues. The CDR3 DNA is TGTGCCTCCTCCCGGGGCTCGGGGCAGCCCCAGCATTTT. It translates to CASSRGSGQPQHF.

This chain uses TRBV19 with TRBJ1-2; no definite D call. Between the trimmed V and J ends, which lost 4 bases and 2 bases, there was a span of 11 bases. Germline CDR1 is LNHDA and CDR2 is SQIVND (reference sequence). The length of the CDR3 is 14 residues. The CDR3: CASSTRTINYGYTF. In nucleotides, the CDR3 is TGTGCCAGTAGTACCCGGACGATAAACTATGGCTACACCTTC.